A single T cell receptor beta chain is shown here with its context. No antigen is known for it. Markers CD45RO/CCR7/CD25/CD127/CD95/CD27 served to sort CD4+ naive, central memory, regulatory and stem cell-like memory cells. Purity exceeding 95% was reached by all sorted populations. The data stem from a study of beta chain features in type 1 diabetes. Germline lookup yields CDR1 MDHEN and CDR2 SYDVKM. V was cut by 5 bases and J by 7 bases, with 24 bases left in between. The CDR3 runs 17 residues. Overall study findings and caveats: PCR might favor shorter templates, equally in patients and controls.

Every isolated RNA sample was fully reverse transcribed, so sequencing captured expressed TCRB transcripts. Clones were sequenced by immunoSEQ multiplex PCR, and TCRdb holds only the in-frame ones, with some missing. The table shows 860,000 or so clones, with roughly a sixth occurring only once. The sequencing sample was made of naive CD4+ T cells from blood. The V call is TRBV28, the J call TRBJ1-5; D uncertain. The TCR originated in a woman under 30 in good health. The CDR3 reads CASSRLLLRDSGQPQHF. In DNA, the CDR3 is TGTGCCAGCAGTCGGTTGCTCCTCCGGGATTCAGGACAGCCCCAGCATTTT.